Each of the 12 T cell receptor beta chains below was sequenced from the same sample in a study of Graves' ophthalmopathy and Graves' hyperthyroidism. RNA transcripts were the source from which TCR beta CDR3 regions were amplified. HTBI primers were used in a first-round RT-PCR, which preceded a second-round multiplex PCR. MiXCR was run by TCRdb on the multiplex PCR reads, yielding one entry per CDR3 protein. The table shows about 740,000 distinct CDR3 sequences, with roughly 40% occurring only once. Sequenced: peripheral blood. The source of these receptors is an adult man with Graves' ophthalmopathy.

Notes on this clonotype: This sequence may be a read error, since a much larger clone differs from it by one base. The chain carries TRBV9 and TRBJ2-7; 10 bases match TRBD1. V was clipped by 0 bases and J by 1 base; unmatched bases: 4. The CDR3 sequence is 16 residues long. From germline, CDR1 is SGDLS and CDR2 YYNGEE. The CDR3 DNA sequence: TGTGCCAGCAGCGTAGCTGAGGGACAGGGGTCCTACGAGCAGTACTTC. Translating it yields CASSVAEGQGSYEQYF.

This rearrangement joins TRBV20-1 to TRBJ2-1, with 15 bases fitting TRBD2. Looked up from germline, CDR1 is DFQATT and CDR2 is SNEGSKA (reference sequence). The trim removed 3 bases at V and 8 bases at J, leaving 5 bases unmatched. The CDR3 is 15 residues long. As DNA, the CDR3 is TGCAGTGCTAGCGGACTAGCGGGGGGGCGGGATGAGCAGTTCTTC. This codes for CSASGLAGGRDEQFF.

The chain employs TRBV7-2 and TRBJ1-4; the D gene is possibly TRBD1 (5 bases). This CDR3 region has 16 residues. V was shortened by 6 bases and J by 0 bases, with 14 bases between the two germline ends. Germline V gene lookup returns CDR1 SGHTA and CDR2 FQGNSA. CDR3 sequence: CASSALEGATNEKLFF. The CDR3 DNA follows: TGTGCCAGCAGTGCTCTTGAAGGGGCAACTAATGAAAAACTGTTTTTT. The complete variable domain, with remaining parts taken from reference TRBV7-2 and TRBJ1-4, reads GAGVSQSPSNKVTEKGKDVELRCDPISGHTALYWYRQSLGQGLEFLIYFQGNSAPDKSGLPSDRFSAERTGGSVSTLTIQRTQQEDSAVYLCASSALEGATNEKLFFGSGTQLSVL.

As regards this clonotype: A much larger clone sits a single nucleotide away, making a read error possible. The CDR3 sequence: CTTSSEGGSGNTIYF. DNA for the CDR3: TGTACCACCAGCAGCGAGGGGGGTTCTGGAAACACCATATATTTT. V gene TRBV15 combines with J gene TRBJ1-3; D may be TRBD1 (6 bases). The germline V gene has CDR1 LNHNV and CDR2 YYDKDF (reference sequence). The length of the CDR3 is 15 residues.

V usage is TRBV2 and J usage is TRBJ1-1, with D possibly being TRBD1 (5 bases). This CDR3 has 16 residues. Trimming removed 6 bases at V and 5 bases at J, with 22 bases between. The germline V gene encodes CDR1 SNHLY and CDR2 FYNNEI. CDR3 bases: TGTGCCAGCAGCCTCCTTCTTAATACAGGTACAACTGAAGCTTTCTTT. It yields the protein CASSLLLNTGTTEAFF.

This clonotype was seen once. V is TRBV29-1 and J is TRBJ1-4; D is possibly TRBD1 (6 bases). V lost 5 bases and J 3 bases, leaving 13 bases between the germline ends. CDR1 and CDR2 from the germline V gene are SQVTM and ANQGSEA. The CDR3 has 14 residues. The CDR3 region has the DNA TGCAGCGTTCGGACAGCGGCCTCTAATGAAAAACTGTTTTTT. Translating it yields CSVRTAASNEKLFF.

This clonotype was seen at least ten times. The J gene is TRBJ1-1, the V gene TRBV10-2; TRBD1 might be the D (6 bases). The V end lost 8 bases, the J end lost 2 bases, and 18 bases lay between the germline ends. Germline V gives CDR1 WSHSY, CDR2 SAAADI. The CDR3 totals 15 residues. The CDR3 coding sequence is TGCGCCAGCGCAACGCCGGGGGCCATAAACACTGAAGCTTTCTTT. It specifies CASATPGAINTEAFF.

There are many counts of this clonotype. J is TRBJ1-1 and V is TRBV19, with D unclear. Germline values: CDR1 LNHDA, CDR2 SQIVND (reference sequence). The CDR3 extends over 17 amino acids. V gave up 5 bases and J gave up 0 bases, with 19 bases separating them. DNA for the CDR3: TGTGCCAGTAGTCCGAAGATGACACCTACTATGAACACTGAAGCTTTCTTT. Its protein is CASSPKMTPTMNTEAFF.

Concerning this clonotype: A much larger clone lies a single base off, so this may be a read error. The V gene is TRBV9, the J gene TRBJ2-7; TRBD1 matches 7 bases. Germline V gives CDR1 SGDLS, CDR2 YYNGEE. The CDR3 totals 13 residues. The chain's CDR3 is CAGSWLQGDEQYF. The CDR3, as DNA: TGTGCCGGCAGCTGGCTGCAGGGGGACGAGCAGTACTTC. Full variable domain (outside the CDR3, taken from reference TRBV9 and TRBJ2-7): DSGVTQTPKHLITATGQRVTLRCSPRSGDLSVYWYQQSLDQGLQFLIQYYNGEERAKGNILERFSAQQFPDLHSELNLSSLELGDSALYFCAGSWLQGDEQYFGPGTRLTVT.

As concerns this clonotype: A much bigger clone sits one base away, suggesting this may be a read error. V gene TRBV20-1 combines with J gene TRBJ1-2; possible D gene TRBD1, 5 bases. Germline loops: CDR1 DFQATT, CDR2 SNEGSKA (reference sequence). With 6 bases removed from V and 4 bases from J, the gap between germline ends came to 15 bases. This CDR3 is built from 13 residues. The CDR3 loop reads CSASVGGTYGYTF. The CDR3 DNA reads TGCAGTGCCTCCGTCGGGGGGACCTATGGCTACACCTTC.

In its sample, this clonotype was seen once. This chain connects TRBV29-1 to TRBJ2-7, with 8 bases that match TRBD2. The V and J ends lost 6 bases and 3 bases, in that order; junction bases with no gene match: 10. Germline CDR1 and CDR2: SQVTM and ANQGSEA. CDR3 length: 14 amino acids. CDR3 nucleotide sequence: TGCAGCGTGCTAGGGGGGGGACTAGGCTACGAGCAGTACTTC. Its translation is CSVLGGGLGYEQYF.

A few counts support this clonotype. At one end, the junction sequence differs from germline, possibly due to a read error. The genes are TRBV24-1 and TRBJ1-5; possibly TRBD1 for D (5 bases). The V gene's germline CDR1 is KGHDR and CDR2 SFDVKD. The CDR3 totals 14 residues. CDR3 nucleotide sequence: TGTGCCAGCAGTGCGGATTGGACAAGCCAGCCCCAGCATTTT. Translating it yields CASSADWTSQPQHF.